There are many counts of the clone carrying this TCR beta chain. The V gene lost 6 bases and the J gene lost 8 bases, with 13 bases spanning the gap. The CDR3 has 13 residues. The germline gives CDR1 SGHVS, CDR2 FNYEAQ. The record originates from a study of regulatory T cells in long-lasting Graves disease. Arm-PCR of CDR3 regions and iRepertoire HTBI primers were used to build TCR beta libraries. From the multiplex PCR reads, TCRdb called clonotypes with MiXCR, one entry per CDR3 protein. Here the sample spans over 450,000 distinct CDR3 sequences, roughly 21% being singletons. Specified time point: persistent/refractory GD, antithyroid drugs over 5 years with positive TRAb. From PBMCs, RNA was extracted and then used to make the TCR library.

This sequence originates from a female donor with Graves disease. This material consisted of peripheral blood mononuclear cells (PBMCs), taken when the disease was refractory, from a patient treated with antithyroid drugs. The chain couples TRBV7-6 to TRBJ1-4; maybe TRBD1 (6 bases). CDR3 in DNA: TGTGCCAGCAGGGCAGGGGCTCGGGAAAAACTGTTTTTT. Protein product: CASRAGAREKLFF.